Only a few counts were recorded for the clone carrying this TCR beta chain. No antigen is known for it. This entry comes from a study of OX40 agonist ivuxolimab in advanced cancers. Study-wide background: Dose-escalation subjects each had hepatocellular carcinoma, melanoma, renal cell or head and neck cancer. Broader study findings: Researchers did not determine the expanded peripheral T cells' antigen specificity. Partial responders treated at 0.1-3.0 mg/kg exhibited clonal expansion among the lowest measured.

This CDR3 is 15 amino acids long. Germline CDR1 is SGHNT and CDR2 is YYREEE (reference sequence). V was trimmed by 4 bases and J by 0 bases, leaving 12 bases between them. Assay: immunoSEQ multiplex PCR; the TCRdb copy retains only in-frame clones and omits some. The sample holds some 82,000 clones, 85% to 90% seen once. This TCR came from an adult with an advanced solid tumor such as melanoma, head and neck, liver or kidney cancer. The chain is built from TRBV5-4 and TRBJ2-3; D is possibly TRBD2 (5 bases). This specimen was CD4+ or CD8+ T cells sorted from blood, taken in a trial of the OX40 agonist ivuxolimab. CDR3 in amino acids: CASSLAPHSTDTQYF. The CDR3 DNA reads TGTGCCAGCAGCCTAGCCCCACATAGCACAGATACGCAGTATTTT.